The next 9 T cell receptor beta chains were all read from a single sample in a study of shared clonotypes between healthy human individuals. Profiled with immunoSEQ multiplex PCR; TCRdb holds only in-frame clones, not every one. The data hold more than 2,000,000 clones, with approximately 92% observed a single time. The sample taken for sequencing was naive CD4+ T cells sorted from blood. Subset given: CD45RA+ positively selected. These receptors came from a young man in good health.

This clone was recorded a few times. This sample also contains other DNA sequences that code for the same CDR3. The V gene is TRBV5-1, the J gene TRBJ1-1; a possible D gene is TRBD1 (5 bases). From germline, CDR1 is SGHRS and CDR2 YFSETQ. The V end was cut by 1 base, the J end by 0 bases, with 7 bases between. The CDR3 totals 14 residues. Here the CDR3 reads CASSLQGVNTEAFF. The DNA of the CDR3 is TGCGCCAGCAGCTTGCAGGGAGTGAACACTGAAGCTTTCTTT.

The J gene is TRBJ2-6, the V gene TRBV27; the D is unclear. CDR1 is MNHEY and CDR2 is SMNVEV in the germline V gene (reference sequence). CDR3 size: 15 residues. Trimming took 2 bases from V and 0 from J, leaving 5 bases between them. The CDR3 loop is CASSLEPSGANVLTF. CDR3 coding DNA: TGTGCCAGCAGTTTAGAGCCCTCTGGGGCCAACGTCCTGACTTTC.

A few counts support this clone. The chain has TRBV10-1 and TRBJ1-1; D gene uncertain. Germline V CDR1 and CDR2: WNHNN, SYGVQD (reference sequence). The CDR3 covers 13 residues. Trimming left V 5 bases short and J 3 bases short, with 10 bases between. As DNA, the CDR3 is TGCGCCAGCAGTCTCAAGAGCTACACTGAAGCTTTCTTT. This gives the protein CASSLKSYTEAFF.

A word on this clone: This sample includes further DNA sequences coding for the same CDR3. The V call is TRBV5-4, the J call TRBJ2-1; 14 bases map to TRBD2. The CDR3 contains 16 residues. Trimming at V came to 0 bases and at J to 7 bases, leaving 3 bases not matched to a gene. Germline CDR1 is SGHNT and CDR2 is YYREEE (reference sequence). The DNA for the CDR3 is TGTGCCAGCAGCTTGGGACTAGCGGGGGGGAGGAATGAGCAGTTCTTC. It is translated as CASSLGLAGGRNEQFF. Supplemented by reference TRBV5-4 and TRBJ2-1, the full variable domain reads ETGVTQSPTHLIKTRGQQVTLRCSSQSGHNTVSWYQQALGQGPQFIFQYYREEENGRGNFPPRFSGLQFPNYSSELNVNALELDDSALYLCASSLGLAGGRNEQFFGPGTRLTVL.

The chain recombines TRBV10-3 with TRBJ2-7; possibly TRBD1 or TRBD2 for D (6 bases each). CDR1 is ENHRY, CDR2 SYGVKD, per germline. V was pared by 0 bases and J by 6 bases, with 12 bases between. The CDR3 has 14 residues. As DNA, the CDR3 is TGTGCCATCAGTGAGTCGGGGGGCCTAGGCGAGCAGTACTTC. Protein product: CAISESGGLGEQYF.

This rearrangement joins TRBV7-8 to TRBJ2-1; 15 nucleotides line up with TRBD2. The CDR3 is 19 residues long. The germline V gene encodes CDR1 SGHVS and CDR2 FQNEAQ. Trimming cost V 5 bases and J 10 bases; bases outside gene matches: 18. CDR3 loop: CASSPGPGLAGGRLEEQFF. The CDR3, as DNA: TGTGCCAGCAGCCCGGGCCCGGGACTAGCGGGAGGCCGGTTGGAGGAGCAGTTCTTC. Using reference TRBV7-8 and TRBJ2-1 for the parts outside the CDR3, the full variable domain is GAGVSQSPRYKVAKRGQDVALRCDPISGHVSLFWYQQALGQGPEFLTYFQNEAQLDKSGLPSDRFFAERPEGSVSTLKIQRTQQEDSAVYLCASSPGPGLAGGRLEEQFFGPGTRLTVL.

A word on this clone: This sample includes further DNA sequences coding for the same CDR3. The chain employs TRBV19 and TRBJ1-5; D ambiguous. Per germline, CDR1 LNHDA and CDR2 SQIVND (reference sequence). Trimming left V 5 bases short and J 3 bases short, with 5 bases between. The CDR3 consists of 12 residues. The CDR3 protein is CASSPSNQPQHF. The CDR3 DNA reads TGTGCCAGTAGTCCGTCCAATCAGCCCCAGCATTTT.

This sequence joins TRBV7-9 and TRBJ2-1; 9 bases line up with TRBD2. Germline trimming cut 8 bases from V and 8 bases from J; bases unmatched to any gene: 10. The CDR3 has 14 amino acids. Germline V gives CDR1 SEHNR, CDR2 FQNEAQ (reference sequence). CDR3 sequence (DNA): TGTGCCAGCGCCGGGGTAGCGGGAGAGGATGAGCAGTTCTTC. It specifies CASAGVAGEDEQFF. Looking up the rest from reference TRBV7-9 and TRBJ2-1 gives the full variable domain: DTGVSQNPRHKITKRGQNVTFRCDPISEHNRLYWYRQTLGQGPEFLTYFQNEAQLEKSRLLSDRFSAERPKGSFSTLEIQRTEQGDSAMYLCASAGVAGEDEQFFGPGTRLTVL.

The V call is TRBV5-4, the J call TRBJ2-7; 9 nucleotides align to TRBD2. There are 16 residues in the CDR3. The germline V gene has CDR1 SGHNT and CDR2 YYREEE (reference sequence). V shed 4 bases and J 5 bases; nucleotides not matched to a gene: 13. CDR3 protein: CASSPHLRGGVDEQYF. The CDR3 nucleotides read TGTGCCAGCAGCCCCCATTTGCGCGGGGGGGTGGACGAGCAGTACTTC. Drawing the rest from reference TRBV5-4 and TRBJ2-7, the complete variable domain is ETGVTQSPTHLIKTRGQQVTLRCSSQSGHNTVSWYQQALGQGPQFIFQYYREEENGRGNFPPRFSGLQFPNYSSELNVNALELDDSALYLCASSPHLRGGVDEQYFGPGTRLTVT.